This entry is about one T cell receptor (beta chain). The data originate from a study of blood T cell repertoires in COVID-19. Trimming at V came to 4 bases and at J to 5 bases, leaving 8 bases not matched to a gene. This CDR3 contains 15 residues. The germline V gene has CDR1 SGHRS and CDR2 YFSETQ. The method was immunoSEQ multiplex PCR; TCRdb's version includes in-frame clones alone and lacks a portion of them. The sample consists of just over 300,000 clones, about nine tenths of them appearing once. V gene TRBV5-1 combines with J gene TRBJ2-5; 10 nucleotides align to TRBD1. This sequence was found in a man younger than 35 with active or convalescent COVID-19. Sequencing used peripheral blood. The CDR3 here is CASSPQTGGRETQYF. The CDR3 region has the DNA TGCGCCAGCAGCCCACAGACAGGGGGCCGGGAGACCCAGTACTTC.